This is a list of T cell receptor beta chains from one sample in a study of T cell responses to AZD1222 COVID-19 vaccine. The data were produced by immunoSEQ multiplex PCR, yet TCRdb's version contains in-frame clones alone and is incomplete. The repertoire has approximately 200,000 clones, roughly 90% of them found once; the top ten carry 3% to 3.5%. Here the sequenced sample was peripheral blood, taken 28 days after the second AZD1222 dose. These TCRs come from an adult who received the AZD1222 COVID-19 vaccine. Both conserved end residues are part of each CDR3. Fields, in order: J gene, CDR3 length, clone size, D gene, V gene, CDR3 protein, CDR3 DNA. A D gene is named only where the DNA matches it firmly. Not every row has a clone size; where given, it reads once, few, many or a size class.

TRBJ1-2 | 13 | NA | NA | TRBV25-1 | CASSGGATYGYTF | TGTGCCAGCAGTGGGGGGGCAACCTATGGCTACACCTTC
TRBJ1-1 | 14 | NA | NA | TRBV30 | CAWSVTGLRTEAFF | TGTGCCTGGAGTGTAACAGGGCTCCGTACTGAAGCTTTCTTT
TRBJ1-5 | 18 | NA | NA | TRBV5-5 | CASSLVKKAGYSNQPQHF | TGTGCCAGCAGCTTGGTTAAGAAGGCAGGCTATAGCAATCAGCCCCAGCATTTT
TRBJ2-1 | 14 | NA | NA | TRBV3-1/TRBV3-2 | CASSQDGRYNEQFF | TGTGCCAGCAGCCAAGATGGTCGGTACAATGAGCAGTTCTTC
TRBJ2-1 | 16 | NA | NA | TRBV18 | CASSPSVPSVGNEQFF | TGTGCCAGCTCACCGAGCGTCCCTAGCGTGGGTAATGAGCAGTTCTTC
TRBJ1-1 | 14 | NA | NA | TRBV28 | CASSLRRFRTEAFF | TGTGCCAGCAGTTTAAGACGGTTTCGAACTGAAGCTTTCTTT
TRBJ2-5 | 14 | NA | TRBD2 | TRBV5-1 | CASSFTLAEETQYF | TGCGCCAGCAGCTTTACACTAGCGGAAGAGACCCAGTACTTC
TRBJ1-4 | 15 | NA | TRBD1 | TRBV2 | CASKSNLGQNEKLFF | TGTGCCAGCAAAAGCAACCTGGGACAGAATGAAAAACTGTTTTTT
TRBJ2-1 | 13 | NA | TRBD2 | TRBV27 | CASSLAGVNEQFF | TGTGCCAGCAGTTTAGCGGGAGTAAACGAGCAGTTCTTC
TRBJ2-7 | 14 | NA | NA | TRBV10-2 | CAKERASSMNEQYF | TGCGCCAAGGAGAGGGCTAGCTCCATGAACGAGCAGTACTTC
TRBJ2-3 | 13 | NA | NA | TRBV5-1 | CASSSPPTDTQYF | TGCGCCAGCAGCTCCCCCCCCACAGATACGCAGTATTTT
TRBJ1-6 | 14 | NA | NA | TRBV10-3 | CAISSGRGDSPLHF | TGTGCCATCAGCTCCGGGAGGGGGGATTCACCCCTCCACTTT
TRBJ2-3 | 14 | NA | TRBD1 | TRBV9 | CASSTGQGTDTQYF | TGTGCCAGCAGCACGGGACAGGGCACAGATACGCAGTATTTT
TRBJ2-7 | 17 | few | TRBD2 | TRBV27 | CASRVGTSGRGSYEQYF | TGTGCCAGCAGGGTGGGGACTAGCGGGAGAGGCTCCTACGAGCAGTACTTC
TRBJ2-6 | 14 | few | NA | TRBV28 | CASSSGAGANVLTF | TGTGCCAGCAGTTCGGGGGCTGGGGCCAACGTCCTGACTTTC
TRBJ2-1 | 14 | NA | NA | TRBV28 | CASSSGVGANEQFF | TGTGCCAGCAGTTCCGGGGTGGGGGCGAATGAGCAGTTCTTC
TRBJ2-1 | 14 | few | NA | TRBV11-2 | CASSLTVWGNEQFF | TGTGCCAGCAGCTTAACCGTCTGGGGGAATGAGCAGTTCTTC
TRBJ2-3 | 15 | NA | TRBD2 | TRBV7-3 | CASSLTSGWVDTQYF | TGTGCCAGCAGCTTAACTAGCGGGTGGGTCGATACGCAGTATTTT
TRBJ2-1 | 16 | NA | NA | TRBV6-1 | CASSGMKVGRNNEQFF | TGTGCCAGCAGTGGAATGAAGGTGGGCAGGAACAATGAGCAGTTCTTC
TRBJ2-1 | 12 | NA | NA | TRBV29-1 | CSGGELYNEQFF | TGCAGCGGGGGGGAGCTGTACAATGAGCAGTTCTTC
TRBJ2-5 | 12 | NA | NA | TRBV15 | CATSRELETQYF | TGTGCCACCAGCAGGGAATTGGAGACCCAGTACTTC